The 12 T cell receptor beta chains below were found in one sample sequenced in a study of graft-versus-host responses after intestinal transplantation listed by TCRdb under 2021. The antigens for these receptors are not known. Libraries were built with the immunoSEQ multiplex PCR assay. In its TCRdb copy, this immuneACCESS table keeps in-frame sequences only and misses some clones. Where compared with another copy, unresolved V genes explain less than half of these, and the others have no known cause. This sample gives tens of thousands of clones in total; roughly nine tenths of them show up just once. The ten largest clones capture less than 0.1% of the sample. The time point label for this specimen denotes: cells obtained before transplantation from donor or recipient. Here the sequenced sample was unstimulated CD4+ T cells sorted from spleen or lymph node cells, taken before intestinal transplant. These receptors originate from a human donor who received an intestinal transplant.

J is TRBJ1-5 and V is TRBV19, with D possibly matching TRBD1 (6 bases). Between the trimmed V and J ends, which lost 6 bases and 7 bases, there was a span of 19 bases. The germline V gene has CDR1 LNHDA and CDR2 SQIVND (reference sequence). The CDR3 consists of 15 residues. CDR3 coding DNA: TGTGCCAGTAGGATCGGGGGGGCGAAGGGGCAGCCCCAGCATTTT. This encodes CASRIGGAKGQPQHF.

CDR3 amino acids: CASSPQRGGTGANVLTF. The CDR3 nucleotides are TGTGCCAGCAGTCCCCAACGGGGAGGGACTGGGGCCAACGTCCTGACTTTC. The chain recombines TRBV25-1 with TRBJ2-6, with 7 bases aligning to TRBD2. The CDR3 extends over 17 amino acids. V trimming: 5 bases; J trimming: 2 bases; junction bases outside the gene matches: 9. Germline lookup yields CDR1 MGHDK and CDR2 SYGVNS.

The genes are TRBV2 and TRBJ1-6; 7 nucleotides align to TRBD1. V was clipped by 4 bases and J by 6 bases; unmatched bases: 3. This CDR3 is 14 amino acids long. Per the germline V gene, CDR1 is SNHLY and CDR2 is FYNNEI. The CDR3 spells CASSGDSTNSPLHF. CDR3 nucleotides: TGTGCCAGCAGTGGGGACAGTACTAATTCACCCCTCCACTTT.

The CDR3 reads CASSPTGLSKAEPQHF. The CDR3 DNA sequence: TGTGCCAGCAGCCCTACGGGACTCTCGAAGGCAGAGCCCCAGCATTTT. This chain joins TRBV7-9 and TRBJ1-5; the D gene is possibly TRBD1 (5 bases). This CDR3 spans 16 amino acids. Germline loops: CDR1 SEHNR, CDR2 FQNEAQ (reference sequence). The V and J ends lost 5 bases and 8 bases respectively, with 22 bases between them. The entire variable domain, with the rest obtained from reference TRBV7-9 and TRBJ1-5, is as follows: DTGVSQNPRHKITKRGQNVTFRCDPISEHNRLYWYRQTLGQGPEFLTYFQNEAQLEKSRLLSDRFSAERPKGSFSTLEIQRTEQGDSAMYLCASSPTGLSKAEPQHFGDGTRLSIL.

The DNA for the CDR3 is TGTGCCAGTAGTGAGAAAGGACTAGCGGGGGGACGCAATCCTCAAGAGACCCAGTACTTC. It specifies CASSEKGLAGGRNPQETQYF. This rearrangement joins TRBV19 to TRBJ2-5, with TRBD2 identical over 14 bases. This CDR3 region has 20 residues. CDR1 is LNHDA and CDR2 is SQIVND in the germline V gene (reference sequence). The V and J ends lost 5 bases and 2 bases, in that order; junction bases with no gene match: 16. Full variable domain (remainder filled in from reference TRBV19 and TRBJ2-5): DGGITQSPKYLFRKEGQNVTLSCEQNLNHDAMYWYRQDPGQGLRLIYYSQIVNDFQKGDIAEGYSVSREKKESFPLTVTSAQKNPTAFYLCASSEKGLAGGRNPQETQYFGPGTRLLVL.

The CDR3, as DNA: TGCAGTATAAGGCGGGGCGGCGGCTACACCTTC. This codes for CSIRRGGGYTF. V and J are TRBV20-1 and TRBJ1-2; tentatively, D is TRBD1 (5 bases). The germline gives CDR1 DFQATT, CDR2 SNEGSKA (reference sequence). V lost 8 bases and J 8 bases, leaving 15 bases between the germline ends. The CDR3 totals 11 residues.

The chain links TRBV7-9 to TRBJ2-5, with 13 nucleotides matching TRBD2. The CDR3 covers 18 residues. Germline-derived CDR1 and CDR2 are SEHNR and FQNEAQ (reference sequence). V lost 3 bases and J lost 0; bases outside the gene matches: 7. The CDR3 region is CASSFGTSGALYQETQYF. The CDR3 nucleotides are TGTGCCAGCAGCTTCGGGACTAGCGGGGCTTTGTACCAAGAGACCCAGTACTTC. Full variable domain (rest looked up from reference TRBV7-9 and TRBJ2-5): DTGVSQNPRHKITKRGQNVTFRCDPISEHNRLYWYRQTLGQGPEFLTYFQNEAQLEKSRLLSDRFSAERPKGSFSTLEIQRTEQGDSAMYLCASSFGTSGALYQETQYFGPGTRLLVL.

The chain carries TRBV25-1 and TRBJ2-3; TRBD2 might be the D (6 bases). The CDR3 contains 15 residues. The V end was cut by 3 bases, the J end by 4 bases, with 14 bases between. Germline-derived CDR1 and CDR2 are MGHDK and SYGVNS. CDR3 loop: CASSERGGVADTQYF. CDR3 nucleotide sequence: TGTGCCAGCAGTGAGCGAGGAGGGGTCGCAGATACGCAGTATTTT. Together with reference TRBV25-1 and TRBJ2-3, the CDR3 gives the full variable domain: EADIYQTPRYLVIGTGKKITLECSQTMGHDKMYWYQQDPGMELHLIHYSYGVNSTEKGDLSSESTVSRIRTEHFPLTLESARPSHTSQYLCASSERGGVADTQYFGPGTRLTVL.

In its sample, this clone was seen once. This rearrangement joins TRBV7-2 to TRBJ2-1, with D perhaps matching TRBD1 (5 bases). Looked up from germline, CDR1 is SGHTA and CDR2 is FQGNSA. V lost 5 bases to trimming and J lost 8 bases, with 16 bases between them. CDR3 length: 14 residues. The CDR3 sequence: CASSTRQRWDEQFF. In nucleotides, the CDR3 is TGTGCCAGCAGCACGCGACAGCGATGGGATGAGCAGTTCTTC.

This chain connects TRBV10-2 to TRBJ1-4; possibly TRBD1 for D (5 bases). Per germline, CDR1 WSHSY and CDR2 SAAADI. The V gene lost 2 bases and the J gene lost 4 bases, with 11 bases spanning the gap. The CDR3 runs 15 residues. Written as DNA, the CDR3 is TGCGCCAGCAGTGAGGGGGCAGGGAATAATGAAAAACTGTTTTTT. Amino acids: CASSEGAGNNEKLFF.

This clone appeared a single time. The V gene is TRBV7-9, the J gene TRBJ2-7; 7 positions match TRBD1. Losses at the gene ends were 7 bases for V and 4 bases for J; bases not matched to a gene: 7. The CDR3 totals 13 residues. The germline V gene has CDR1 SEHNR and CDR2 FQNEAQ (reference sequence). The DNA of the CDR3 is TGTGCCAGCATGGAATGGACAGGATACGAGCAGTACTTC. This encodes CASMEWTGYEQYF.

The chain couples TRBV29-1 to TRBJ2-3; TRBD1 aligns across 12 bases. The ends lost 6 bases at V and 0 bases at J; junction bases unmatched: 7. The V gene's germline CDR1 is SQVTM and CDR2 ANQGSEA. This CDR3 spans 16 amino acids. Written as DNA, the CDR3 is TGCAGCGTCTCCGGGACAGGGGGCGGAAGCACAGATACGCAGTATTTT. Encoded protein: CSVSGTGGGSTDTQYF.